This is a list of T cell receptor beta chains from one sample in a study of PD-1 blockade in mismatch repair-deficient tumors. TCRdb keeps only in-frame clones here, not all; method: immunoSEQ multiplex PCR. Seen here are just under 80,000 clones, about 82% observed once, and the top ten hold approximately 5.5%. Sequenced here: peripheral blood, sampled 44 weeks after starting pembrolizumab. Receptors were obtained from an adult with mismatch repair-deficient cancer. Each CDR3 is given with its conserved first and last residue. D genes are given only for firm matches. Only some rows state a clone size, as once, few, many or a class for expanded clones.

TRBV11-2,-,11,-,TRBJ2-7,CASSFLSEQYF,TGTGCCAGCAGCTTCCTTTCCGAGCAGTACTTC
TRBV7-3,-,17,TRBD2,TRBJ2-1,CASSPPGTSGSYNEQFF,TGTGCCAGCAGCCCGCCCGGGACTAGCGGATCCTACAATGAGCAGTTCTTC
TRBV6-6,many,13,-,TRBJ1-2,CASSPGAIYGYTF,TGTGCCAGCAGCCCAGGGGCTATCTATGGCTACACCTTC
TRBV18,-,14,-,TRBJ1-2,CASSPTQIRDGYTF,TGTGCCAGCTCACCAACACAGATAAGGGATGGCTACACCTTC
TRBV7-9,-,14,TRBD1,TRBJ1-1,CASRRDSLNTEAFF,TGTGCCAGCAGGAGGGACAGTTTGAACACTGAAGCTTTCTTT
TRBV18,-,14,TRBD2,TRBJ2-3,CASSPGLAGDTQYF,TGTGCCAGCTCACCGGGACTAGCGGGAGATACGCAGTATTTT
TRBV18,-,14,-,TRBJ2-7,CASSPRPSSYEQYF,TGTGCCAGCTCACCCCGGCCGAGCTCCTACGAGCAGTACTTC
TRBV7-8,few,13,-,TRBJ2-3,CASSLGSTDTQYF,TGTGCCAGCAGCTTAGGTAGCACAGATACGCAGTATTTT
TRBV7-9,-,15,TRBD2,TRBJ2-7,CASSIPGGSTNEQYF,TGTGCCAGCAGCATCCCCGGGGGGAGTACCAACGAGCAGTACTTC
TRBV11-2,once,13,-,TRBJ1-1,CASSLMRGSEAFF,TGTGCCAGCAGCTTAATGAGGGGCTCTGAAGCTTTCTTT
TRBV27,-,14,-,TRBJ1-1,CASSLVGGDTEAFF,TGTGCCAGCAGTTTAGTGGGTGGTGACACTGAAGCTTTCTTT
TRBV4-2,few,15,TRBD1,TRBJ1-5,CASSPGGVSNQPQHF,TGTGCCAGCAGCCCAGGGGGAGTTAGCAATCAGCCCCAGCATTTT
TRBV9,-,16,-,TRBJ2-2,CASSVGQFANTGELFF,TGTGCCAGCAGCGTAGGACAGTTCGCGAACACCGGGGAGCTGTTTTTT
TRBV28,-,14,-,TRBJ1-4,CASSLGQRGEKLFF,TGTGCCAGCAGTTTAGGACAAAGGGGTGAAAAACTGTTTTTT
TRBV5-1,-,10,-,TRBJ2-5,CASNAETQYF,TGCGCCAGCAACGCAGAGACCCAGTACTTC
TRBV5-4,-,15,-,TRBJ2-5,CASSGGTALKETQYF,TGTGCCAGCAGCGGGGGGACGGCACTCAAAGAGACCCAGTACTTC
TRBV11-3,-,13,-,TRBJ2-3,CASSGSGPDTQYF,TGTGCCAGCAGCGGCAGCGGGCCAGATACGCAGTATTTT
TRBV7-2,-,18,TRBD2,TRBJ2-1,CASSLAGERAGARNEQFF,TGTGCCAGCAGCTTAGCGGGGGAGCGGGCGGGAGCTCGCAATGAGCAGTTCTTC
TRBV15,-,14,TRBD2,TRBJ2-7,CATSRGGEVDEQYF,TGTGCCACCAGCAGGGGGGGGGAGGTGGACGAGCAGTACTTC
TRBV5-6,-,16,TRBD2,TRBJ2-7,CASSLELAGFPHEQYF,TGTGCCAGCAGCTTGGAACTAGCGGGCTTTCCCCACGAGCAGTACTTC
TRBV7-8,-,14,-,TRBJ2-5,CASSLRDILETQYF,TGTGCCAGCAGCTTACGGGACATTCTAGAGACCCAGTACTTC
TRBV18,few,14,TRBD1,TRBJ1-2,CASSLGQGAYGYTF,TGTGCCAGCTCACTTGGACAGGGAGCTTATGGCTACACCTTC
TRBV5-4,-,15,-,TRBJ2-7,CASSLDRNSPYEQYF,TGTGCCAGCAGCTTGGACCGTAACAGCCCCTACGAGCAGTACTTC
TRBV19,-,15,-,TRBJ1-3,CASNQPDSSGNTIYF,TGTGCCAGTAATCAACCTGACAGCTCTGGAAACACCATATATTTT
TRBV5-6,-,13,-,TRBJ2-7,CASSLDLAYEQYF,TGTGCCAGCAGCTTGGACCTGGCCTACGAGCAGTACTTC
TRBV9,-,12,-,TRBJ2-7,CASSVWGGEQYF,TGTGCCAGCAGCGTATGGGGAGGCGAGCAGTACTTC
TRBV7-9,-,14,TRBD1,TRBJ1-2,CASSLGTGDYGYTF,TGTGCCAGCAGCTTAGGGACAGGGGACTATGGCTACACCTTC
TRBV6-5,-,14,-,TRBJ2-7,CASSFSIQGYEQYF,TGTGCCAGCAGTTTCTCGATTCAGGGGTACGAGCAGTACTTC
TRBV4-1,-,15,TRBD2,TRBJ2-1,CASSQLGLAGDEQFF,TGCGCCAGCAGCCAACTGGGACTAGCGGGAGATGAGCAGTTCTTC
TRBV5-1,-,13,-,TRBJ2-7,CASSRFRDDEQYF,TGCGCCAGCAGCCGCTTTAGAGACGACGAGCAGTACTTC
TRBV19,-,15,-,TRBJ2-1,CASSPPLVHYNEQFF,TGTGCCAGTAGTCCGCCGTTGGTTCACTACAATGAGCAGTTCTTC
TRBV5-4,-,15,-,TRBJ2-2,CASSPNRETTGELFF,TGTGCCAGCAGCCCAAACAGGGAAACCACCGGGGAGCTGTTTTTT
TRBV6-5,-,16,TRBD1,TRBJ1-3,CASSFSGQVSGNTIYF,TGTGCCAGCAGTTTCTCCGGACAGGTCTCTGGAAACACCATATATTTT
TRBV19,-,17,TRBD2,TRBJ2-5,CASSLRWGLAGQETQYF,TGTGCCAGTAGTCTCCGTTGGGGACTAGCGGGTCAAGAGACCCAGTACTTC
TRBV28,-,16,-,TRBJ1-2,CASSSPSGQEGYGYTF,TGTGCCAGCAGTTCCCCCTCGGGGCAAGAGGGCTATGGCTACACCTTC
TRBV7-2,-,13,TRBD1,TRBJ2-1,CASSRTGGNEQFF,TGTGCCAGCAGCAGAACAGGGGGCAATGAGCAGTTCTTC